This T cell receptor beta chain was profiled in a study of OX40 agonist ivuxolimab in advanced cancers. Whole-study findings and limits: Antigen specificity remained undetermined for the expanded peripheral T cells.

A word on this clone: Its antigen is currently unknown.

This CDR3 has 14 amino acids. V lost 4 bases and J lost 4, with 14 bases in between. In germline, CDR1 is SGHRS, CDR2 YFSETQ. The repertoire was sequenced with immunoSEQ multiplex PCR; TCRdb's copy has only in-frame clones and lacks some. The table has some 77,000 clones, around 90% seen once. The chain couples TRBV5-1 to TRBJ1-1; D is unresolved. This clonotype originated in an adult with an advanced solid tumor such as melanoma, head and neck, liver or kidney cancer. The sequencing used CD4+ or CD8+ T cells sorted from blood, collected in a trial of the OX40 agonist ivuxolimab. CDR3 loop: CASSPRRGVTEAFF. The DNA for the CDR3 is TGCGCCAGCAGCCCCCGTCGGGGAGTCACTGAAGCTTTCTTT.